The 27 T cell receptor beta chains below come from one sample, sequenced in a study of blood T cell repertoires in COVID-19. Assay used: immunoSEQ multiplex PCR; TCRdb lists only in-frame clones, some missing. The sample yields under 150,000 clones, around nine tenths seen once. The specimen sequenced was peripheral blood. The receptor set was obtained from a man in his sixties or seventies with active COVID-19.

This chain uses TRBV20-1 with TRBJ1-2; tentatively, D is TRBD1 (6 bases). The CDR3 loop spans 11 amino acids. V was trimmed by 4 bases and J by 7 bases, leaving 10 bases between them. The germline V gene has CDR1 DFQATT and CDR2 SNEGSKA (reference sequence). The CDR3 here is CSAITGFGYTF. In nucleotides, the CDR3 is TGCAGTGCTATAACAGGGTTTGGCTACACCTTC.

J is TRBJ1-1 and V is TRBV5-5, with 8 nucleotides matching TRBD1. CDR3 length: 14 amino acids. CDR1 and CDR2 (germline): SGHKS, YYEKEE (reference sequence). J was trimmed by 5 bases and V by 4 bases; bases with no gene match: 7. The CDR3 loop is CASSPTGTGTEAFF. CDR3 sequence (DNA): TGTGCCAGCAGCCCAACTGGGACAGGTACTGAAGCTTTCTTT.

The chain carries TRBV7-9 and TRBJ2-2, with D maybe TRBD2 (5 bases). Germline CDR1 reads SEHNR; CDR2 reads FQNEAQ (reference sequence). The CDR3 is 16 residues long. Trimming took 6 bases from V and 3 from J, leaving 17 bases between them. As DNA, the CDR3 is TGTGCCAGCAGTAAGACTATAACTTGGGACACCGGGGAGCTGTTTTTT. Amino acids: CASSKTITWDTGELFF.

This chain links TRBV10-1 with TRBJ2-1; 8 bases map to TRBD2. Germline V gene data show CDR1 as WNHNN and CDR2 as SYGVQD (reference sequence). With 7 bases clipped from V and 8 bases from J, the junction kept 10 bases outside the gene matches. The CDR3 loop spans 14 amino acids. For the CDR3, the DNA is TGCGCCAGCAAGGCCGGGAGGGGAGGCCATGAGCAGTTCTTC. Encoded protein: CASKAGRGGHEQFF.

The J gene is TRBJ1-5, the V gene TRBV27, with D possibly TRBD1 on 6 matching bases. This CDR3 is built from 16 residues. The germline V and J ends were trimmed by 5 bases and 7 bases, with 21 bases remaining between them. Germline CDR1 MNHEY, CDR2 SMNVEV (reference sequence). CDR3 in DNA: TGTGCCAGCAGTCCTAGGCCCACAGGGCTGGGCCAGCCCCAGCATTTT. Translating it yields CASSPRPTGLGQPQHF.

The rearrangement links TRBV27 to TRBJ1-5; 7 positions agree with TRBD1. There are 16 residues in the CDR3. CDR1 and CDR2 from the germline V gene are MNHEY and SMNVEV (reference sequence). V lost 6 bases, J lost 6 bases, and 14 bases stayed unmatched. The CDR3 reads CASRPGQTFKAQPQHF. For the CDR3, the DNA is TGTGCCAGCAGGCCGGGACAGACGTTTAAGGCTCAGCCCCAGCATTTT.

The chain has TRBV18 and TRBJ2-7; D perhaps matches TRBD2 (5 bases). This CDR3 has 14 residues. CDR1 is KGHSH and CDR2 is LQKENI in the germline V gene. V lost 6 bases and J lost 1, with 13 bases in between. CDR3 region: CASSPAGESYEQYF. DNA for the CDR3: TGTGCCAGCTCCCCGGCCGGGGAGTCCTACGAGCAGTACTTC.

The CDR3 region is CASSLREGEQFF. CDR3 coding DNA: TGTGCCAGCAGTTTGCGGGAGGGTGAGCAGTTCTTC. The rearrangement links TRBV27 to TRBJ2-1, with 9 positions matching TRBD2. The V segment lost 3 bases and the J segment 9 bases; nucleotides outside the gene matches: 0. The CDR3 sequence is 12 residues long. Germline V gene lookup returns CDR1 MNHEY and CDR2 SMNVEV (reference sequence).

J is TRBJ1-6 and V is TRBV14; tentative D call: TRBD1 (6 bases). CDR1 is SGHDN, CDR2 FVKESK, per germline. V lost 3 bases to trimming and J lost 5 bases, with 11 bases between them. The CDR3 is 15 residues long. The CDR3 region has the DNA TGTGCCAGCAGCCATTATCCAGGGGATAATTCACCCCTCCACTTT. Protein: CASSHYPGDNSPLHF.

V usage is TRBV2 and J usage is TRBJ2-1, with 8 nucleotides matching TRBD2. Germline CDR1 SNHLY, CDR2 FYNNEI. The CDR3 covers 15 residues. Germline trimming cut 6 bases from V and 6 bases from J; bases unmatched to any gene: 10. The CDR3 region is CASRASGSLINEQFF. The DNA for the CDR3 is TGTGCCAGCAGGGCTAGCGGGTCGTTAATCAATGAGCAGTTCTTC. The variable domain in full, with the rest retrieved from reference TRBV2 and TRBJ2-1, is EPEVTQTPSHQVTQMGQEVILRCVPISNHLYFYWYRQILGQKVEFLVSFYNNEISEKSEIFDDQFSVERPDGSNFTLKIRSTKLEDSAMYFCASRASGSLINEQFFGPGTRLTVL.

V usage is TRBV5-5 and J usage is TRBJ1-5; D perhaps matches TRBD1 (5 bases). Trimming stripped 8 bases from V and 5 bases from J, with 11 bases between. The V gene's germline CDR1 is SGHKS and CDR2 YYEKEE (reference sequence). The CDR3 covers 12 residues. The chain's CDR3 is CARTAMDQPQHF. In DNA, the CDR3 is TGTGCCAGGACAGCCATGGATCAGCCCCAGCATTTT.

This clone was detected only once. J is TRBJ1-5 and V is TRBV6-2 or TRBV6-3; 11 positions agree with TRBD1. Losses at the gene ends were 4 bases for V and 2 bases for J; bases not matched to a gene: 4. CDR3 length: 16 amino acids. Germline CDR1 and CDR2: MNHEY and SVGEGT. CDR3 region: CASSWDRGLRNQPQHF. The CDR3 DNA reads as TGTGCCAGCAGTTGGGACAGGGGGTTGCGCAATCAGCCCCAGCATTTT.

This chain connects TRBV28 to TRBJ1-5; 8 bases agree with TRBD1. The V and J ends lost 6 bases and 6 bases, in that order; junction bases with no gene match: 10. CDR3 length equals 15 residues. Germline lookup yields CDR1 MDHEN and CDR2 SYDVKM. The DNA of the CDR3 is TGTGCCAGCAGACTTGGACAGGGTAGGGCTCAGCCCCAGCATTTT. Protein product: CASRLGQGRAQPQHF.

The chain joins TRBV19 to TRBJ1-4, with 8 bases aligning to TRBD1. The CDR3 extends over 16 amino acids. The junction had 10 bases not matched to a gene; V was cut back by 5 bases and J by 5 bases. CDR1 and CDR2 from the germline V gene are LNHDA and SQIVND (reference sequence). The CDR3 coding sequence is TGTGCCAGTAGTCCCGGCCCAAACAGGGGGAATGAAAAACTGTTTTTT. Translation: CASSPGPNRGNEKLFF.

This chain uses TRBV19 with TRBJ2-2; D not certain. The CDR3 totals 14 residues. Germline V gene data show CDR1 as LNHDA and CDR2 as SQIVND (reference sequence). V lost 4 bases and J 2 bases, leaving 8 bases between the germline ends. CDR3: CASSTSANTGELFF. The DNA for the CDR3 is TGTGCCAGTAGTACCAGCGCCAACACCGGGGAGCTGTTTTTT.

The chain is built from TRBV5-1 and TRBJ2-1; 10 bases align to TRBD2. Trimming removed 2 bases from V and 7 bases from J; junction bases left unmatched: 3. The V gene's germline CDR1 is SGHRS and CDR2 YFSETQ. This CDR3 has 14 amino acids. The CDR3: CASSLQAGGNEQFF. The CDR3 nucleotides read TGCGCCAGCAGCTTACAAGCGGGAGGGAATGAGCAGTTCTTC.

The chain carries TRBV30 and TRBJ2-6; TRBD1 aligns across 7 bases. The length of the CDR3 is 16 residues. J was trimmed by 3 bases and V by 1 base; bases with no gene match: 6. Per the germline V gene, CDR1 is GTSNPN and CDR2 is SVGIG (reference sequence). Here the CDR3 reads CAWSADRVRGANVLTF. The CDR3 coding sequence is TGTGCCTGGAGTGCTGACAGGGTACGTGGGGCCAACGTCCTGACTTTC.

The chain carries TRBV5-1 and TRBJ1-1; no clear D. The germline V gene encodes CDR1 SGHRS and CDR2 YFSETQ. The CDR3 has 15 amino acids. V was cut by 4 bases and J by 4 bases, with 17 bases left in between. CDR3 sequence reads: CASSTRDLESTEAFF. The CDR3, as DNA: TGCGCCAGCAGCACCAGAGATCTGGAGAGCACTGAAGCTTTCTTT. The full variable domain, completed using reference TRBV5-1 and TRBJ1-1, is KAGVTQTPRYLIKTRGQQVTLSCSPISGHRSVSWYQQTPGQGLQFLFEYFSETQRNKGNFPGRFSGRQFSNSRSEMNVSTLELGDSALYLCASSTRDLESTEAFFGQGTRLTVV.

This clone was counted between two and nine times. The gene calls are TRBV2 and TRBJ1-6; a possible D gene is TRBD1 (5 bases). The germline CDR1 and CDR2 sequences are SNHLY and FYNNEI. Trimming took 6 bases from V and 7 from J, leaving 13 bases between them. The CDR3 consists of 14 residues. In DNA form, the CDR3 reads TGTGCCAGCAGAGGACACTCTGGGAATTCACCCCTCCACTTT. Translating it yields CASRGHSGNSPLHF.

This clone was found once. This rearrangement joins TRBV7-2 to TRBJ2-3; 10 nucleotides agree with TRBD2. The CDR3 is 15 amino acids. V lost 2 bases and J lost 4; bases outside the gene matches: 3. Germline V gene lookup returns CDR1 SGHTA and CDR2 FQGNSA. The DNA of the CDR3 is TGTGCCAGCAGCTTACGGAGCGGGAGGGCAGATACGCAGTATTTT. This codes for CASSLRSGRADTQYF.

This clone was found a few times. The gene calls are TRBV5-1 and TRBJ2-1; 8 bases agree with TRBD2. V shed 1 base, J shed 2 bases, and the junction held 5 bases outside the gene matches. This CDR3 comprises 16 residues. Germline loops: CDR1 SGHRS, CDR2 YFSETQ. DNA of the CDR3: TGCGCCAGCAGCTTGCCCCGACTAGCGACCTACAATGAGCAGTTCTTC. Protein sequence: CASSLPRLATYNEQFF. Variable domain in full (rest from reference TRBV5-1 and TRBJ2-1): KAGVTQTPRYLIKTRGQQVTLSCSPISGHRSVSWYQQTPGQGLQFLFEYFSETQRNKGNFPGRFSGRQFSNSRSEMNVSTLELGDSALYLCASSLPRLATYNEQFFGPGTRLTVL.

The gene calls are TRBV6-5 and TRBJ2-7, with TRBD1 matching 9 bases. CDR3 size: 15 residues. With V trimmed by 4 bases and J by 2 bases, 6 bases remained unmatched. Looked up from germline, CDR1 is MNHEY and CDR2 is SVGAGI. CDR3 region: CASSSPGTGTYEQYF. CDR3 DNA sequence: TGTGCCAGCAGTTCGCCCGGGACAGGGACCTACGAGCAGTACTTC.

CDR3 region: CASSLIGGEIYGYTF. DNA for the CDR3: TGTGCCAGCAGCTTAATCGGCGGTGAGATCTATGGCTACACCTTC. The chain combines TRBV7-2 with TRBJ1-2, with D unclear. CDR3 length: 15 residues. With 2 bases removed from V and 4 bases from J, the gap between germline ends came to 14 bases. Germline loops: CDR1 SGHTA, CDR2 FQGNSA.

The rearrangement uses TRBV7-2 and TRBJ2-3, with 8 positions matching TRBD2. After removal of 3 bases from V and 2 bases from J, the junction contained 7 bases not matched to a gene. Germline CDR1 SGHTA, CDR2 FQGNSA. The CDR3 loop spans 16 amino acids. Here the CDR3 reads CASSLASGPSTDTQYF. The DNA for the CDR3 is TGTGCCAGCAGCTTGGCTAGCGGGCCGTCCACAGATACGCAGTATTTT.

CDR3 in DNA: TGTGCCAGCAGCAAATCAGGGGGTTCGAGCACCGGGGAGCTGTTTTTT. Protein sequence: CASSKSGGSSTGELFF. This chain joins TRBV3-1 (or the pseudogene TRBV3-2) and TRBJ2-2; TRBD1 agrees at 7 bases. Per the germline V gene, CDR1 is LGHDT and CDR2 is YNNKEL (reference sequence). The CDR3 is 16 residues long. The J segment lost 4 bases and the V segment lost 5 bases, leaving 10 bases of the junction unmatched.

V is TRBV15 and J is TRBJ2-7, with no clear D. This CDR3 contains 14 residues. The V and J ends lost 0 bases and 2 bases respectively, with 8 bases between them. Looked up from germline, CDR1 is LNHNV and CDR2 is YYDKDF (reference sequence). The CDR3 sequence: CATSRDAATYEQYF. In nucleotides, the CDR3 is TGTGCCACCAGCAGAGATGCGGCCACCTACGAGCAGTACTTC.

This clone was observed a single time. V is TRBV6-6 and J is TRBJ1-1; D possibly corresponds to TRBD1 (6 bases). The CDR3 contains 13 residues. The ends were cut back, 5 bases at V and 1 base at J, with 8 bases in the middle. Germline loops: CDR1 MNHNY, CDR2 SVGAGI (reference sequence). CDR3 amino acids: CASSLQGNTEAFF. CDR3 sequence (DNA): TGTGCCAGCAGTCTACAGGGGAACACTGAAGCTTTCTTT.